The rows below give T cell receptor beta chains drawn from one sample of a study of cytomegalovirus exposure and HLA in healthy donors. Clones were read by immunoSEQ multiplex PCR, and TCRdb kept only the in-frame ones, dropping some. This sample has under 200,000 clones; roughly 80% occur once, and the top ten carry less than 2%. The sequenced sample was PBMCs. The receptors stem from a woman between 18 and 30 years old in good health and CMV-seronegative. CDR3s include the opening cysteine and the closing phenylalanine or tryptophan. The order of the fields is J gene, V gene, CDR3 protein.

J: TRBJ1-5; V: TRBV28; CDR3: CASSAGTGLQPQHF
J: TRBJ2-7; V: TRBV28; CDR3: CASSFMGQVGEQYF
J: TRBJ2-3; V: TRBV5-1; CDR3: CASSLAGGIDTQYF
J: TRBJ2-1; V: TRBV2; CDR3: CATSREGGRNGEQFF
J: TRBJ2-2; V: TRBV6-5; CDR3: CASSPAGRPAGELFF
J: TRBJ2-3; V: TRBV27; CDR3: CASSHGTGGGADTQYF
J: TRBJ1-2; V: TRBV15; CDR3: CATSNGGDYGYTF
J: TRBJ2-1; V: TRBV27; CDR3: CASTAAPDTAHEQFF
J: TRBJ2-3; V: TRBV30; CDR3: CAWSVILRDTQYF
J: TRBJ1-2; V: TRBV19; CDR3: CASVNRGNNYGYTF
J: TRBJ1-3; V: TRBV11-1; CDR3: CASSTYSPYSGNTIYF
J: TRBJ2-3; V: TRBV7-2; CDR3: CASSLVGGRAGDTQYF
J: TRBJ2-3; V: TRBV7-9; CDR3: CASSPLAGTDTQYF
J: TRBJ2-2; V: TRBV30; CDR3: CAWSGSSGTGELFF
J: TRBJ1-2; V: TRBV6-6; CDR3: CASSDPGQGNYGYTF
J: TRBJ1-5; V: TRBV27; CDR3: CASSLLSSNQPQHF